A selection of T cell receptor beta chains follows, all from one sample in a study of radiation and T cells in renal cell carcinoma. Method: immunoSEQ multiplex PCR; TCRdb's copy keeps in-frame clones and lacks some. Here the sample spans about 90,000 clones, around 80% being singletons. The sample in question was blood, obtained from a patient whose treatment included radiotherapy and nephrectomy. The source of these receptors is a man between 60 and 75 years old with renal cell carcinoma. Both conserved end residues are part of each CDR3. The D gene is left open where the match is weak. Size is stated for part of the rows, as once, few or many counts, or as a class when the clone is expanded.

clone_size	v_call	j_call	d_call	cdr3_aa	cdr3_nt
.	TRBV27	TRBJ2-3	.	CASSVGGDTQYF	TGTGCCAGCAGCGTCGGGGGAGATACGCAGTATTTT
once	TRBV27	TRBJ2-5	TRBD1	CASSLDRGQETQYF	TGTGCCAGCAGCCTCGACAGGGGACAAGAGACCCAGTACTTC
.	TRBV28	TRBJ2-7	.	CASRWDGSYEQYF	TGTGCCAGCAGATGGGACGGCTCCTACGAGCAGTACTTC
.	TRBV14	TRBJ2-1	.	CASSQDRWVGPIGTGRFYNEQFF	TGTGCCAGCAGCCAAGATCGATGGGTAGGACCAATCGGCACAGGGAGATTCTACAATGAGCAGTTCTTC
few	TRBV4-1	TRBJ1-1	.	CASSLTFLGRGAFF	TGCGCCAGCAGCCTCACCTTCCTCGGCCGAGGAGCTTTCTTT
.	TRBV7-6	TRBJ2-7	TRBD1	CASSLNRGPYEQYF	TGTGCCAGCAGCTTAAACAGGGGCCCCTACGAGCAGTACTTC
.	TRBV11-2	TRBJ1-1	TRBD1	CASSFSGDSPAAFF	TGTGCCAGCAGCTTCTCCGGGGACAGTCCGGCGGCTTTCTTT
.	TRBV4-1	TRBJ2-5	.	CASSQYRQQETQYF	TGCGCCAGCAGCCAATACCGGCAGCAAGAGACCCAGTACTTC
.	TRBV29-1	TRBJ2-2	.	CSVVSPGGDTGELFF	TGCAGCGTTGTTAGCCCAGGGGGGGACACCGGGGAGCTGTTTTTT
.	TRBV19	TRBJ2-3	TRBD2	CASTTSGLSTDTQYF	TGTGCCAGTACCACTAGCGGATTATCCACAGATACGCAGTATTTT
.	TRBV20-1	TRBJ1-1	.	CGADSTLRAFF	TGCGGAGCAGACTCAACCCTTAGGGCTTTCTTT
.	TRBV5-1	TRBJ1-1	.	CASSLTVGDTEAFF	TGCGCCAGCAGCCTGACAGTTGGGGACACTGAAGCTTTCTTT
once	TRBV30	TRBJ1-3	.	CAWSAGVKQYSTIYF	TGTGCCTGGAGTGCGGGGGTGAAACAGTACTCCACCATATATTTT
.	TRBV10-2	TRBJ2-7	TRBD2	CASSAGGGLADYEQYF	TGCGCCAGCAGTGCCGGGGGGGGACTAGCAGATTACGAGCAGTACTTC
.	TRBV11-3	TRBJ2-1	TRBD2	CASSLRGAGGSGEQFF	TGTGCCAGCAGCTTAAGGGGAGCGGGAGGAAGTGGGGAGCAGTTCTTC
.	TRBV11-2	TRBJ1-1	.	CASSWAPDTASNTEAFF	TGTGCCAGCAGTTGGGCTCCAGATACCGCCTCGAACACTGAAGCTTTCTTT
.	TRBV27	TRBJ1-2	.	CASSSSPTRGYGYTF	TGTGCCAGCAGTTCCTCCCCCACCAGGGGCTATGGCTACACCTTC
.	TRBV9	TRBJ2-3	.	CASSVWGSLDTDTQYF	TGTGCCAGCAGCGTTTGGGGCAGTTTGGACACAGATACGCAGTATTTT
.	TRBV6-6	TRBJ1-4	.	CASSYPSRGTNEKLFF	TGTGCCAGCAGTTACCCGTCACGGGGGACTAATGAAAAACTGTTTTTT
.	TRBV19	TRBJ2-7	TRBD2	CASSVSGSSYEQYF	TGTGCCAGTAGTGTTAGCGGGAGCTCCTACGAGCAGTACTTC
.	TRBV30	TRBJ2-3	.	CAWITLAADTQYF	TGTGCCTGGATAACACTAGCTGCAGATACGCAGTATTTT
.	TRBV25-1	TRBJ2-5	TRBD2	CASRGTRRETQYF	TGTGCCAGCAGGGGGACTAGGCGAGAGACCCAGTACTTC
.	TRBV29-1	TRBJ1-1	TRBD1	CSAGTGANTEAFF	TGCAGCGCCGGGACAGGGGCGAACACTGAAGCTTTCTTT
few	TRBV19	TRBJ1-1	.	CASHDSQAFF	TGTGCCAGCCATGACAGTCAAGCTTTCTTT
.	TRBV28	TRBJ2-3	.	CASSLSRATQYF	TGTGCCAGCAGTCTCTCCAGGGCCACGCAGTATTTT
.	TRBV7-9	TRBJ2-2	.	CASSFLSRGTGELFF	TGTGCCAGCAGCTTCCTGAGCAGGGGCACCGGGGAGCTGTTTTTT
.	TRBV7-2	TRBJ1-2	TRBD1	CASSAAGQGNYGYTF	TGTGCCAGCAGCGCCGCCGGACAGGGAAACTATGGCTACACCTTC
.	TRBV5-8	TRBJ2-3	TRBD1	CASSFGQGGTDTQYF	TGTGCCAGCAGCTTCGGACAGGGGGGCACAGATACGCAGTATTTT
.	TRBV11-2	TRBJ2-1	TRBD2	CASSLGLAGDNEQFF	TGTGCCAGCAGCCTAGGACTAGCGGGGGACAATGAGCAGTTCTTC
.	TRBV11-2	TRBJ2-3	TRBD2	CASMLWAGEADTQYF	TGTGCCAGCATGCTCTGGGCGGGAGAGGCAGATACGCAGTATTTT
.	TRBV19	TRBJ2-3	.	CASSPRGGSRSDTQYF	TGTGCCAGTAGCCCCAGGGGGGGGAGTCGGTCAGATACGCAGTATTTT
.	TRBV2	TRBJ2-5	.	CASSEAPRGSGQETQYF	TGTGCCAGCAGTGAAGCCCCGCGGGGTAGCGGTCAAGAGACCCAGTACTTC
.	TRBV10-3	TRBJ1-2	.	CAISPRGEGYGYTF	TGTGCCATCAGTCCCAGAGGGGAGGGGTATGGCTACACCTTC
few	TRBV4-1	TRBJ2-7	.	CASSQVSRTYEQYF	TGCGCCAGCAGCCAAGTTTCGCGGACCTACGAGCAGTACTTC
.	TRBV5-4	TRBJ2-1	.	CASSRRDHYNEQFF	TGTGCCAGCAGCCGACGGGACCACTACAATGAGCAGTTCTTC
.	TRBV29-1	TRBJ2-7	TRBD1	CSVNSGDSLYEQYF	TGCAGCGTTAACTCCGGGGACAGTCTCTACGAGCAGTACTTC
.	TRBV6-5	TRBJ1-4	.	CASSALVWSEKLFF	TGTGCCAGCAGTGCCCTTGTATGGAGCGAAAAACTGTTTTTT
.	TRBV6-6	TRBJ1-1	TRBD1	CASSPPGQGNTEAFF	TGTGCCAGCAGTCCACCGGGACAGGGGAACACTGAAGCTTTCTTT
.	TRBV19	TRBJ1-1	.	CASSSGLMNTEAFF	TGTGCCAGTAGTAGTGGATTGATGAACACTGAAGCTTTCTTT
.	TRBV30	TRBJ2-1	TRBD2	CAWIRAGGPVDEQFF	TGTGCCTGGATCAGGGCGGGAGGGCCTGTGGATGAGCAGTTCTTC
.	TRBV28	TRBJ2-3	TRBD1	CATEYGTGKDTQYF	TGTGCCACCGAATACGGGACAGGGAAGGATACGCAGTATTTT
.	TRBV28	TRBJ1-2	TRBD1	CASTPQGAVYGYTF	TGTGCCAGCACCCCCCAGGGGGCGGTCTATGGCTACACCTTC
.	TRBV11-1	TRBJ2-7	TRBD1	CASSQSTGSSYEQYF	TGTGCCAGCAGCCAATCGACAGGGAGCTCCTACGAGCAGTACTTC
few	TRBV9	TRBJ2-7	TRBD2	CASSRSSGRGYEQYF	TGTGCCAGCAGCCGAAGTAGCGGGAGAGGGTACGAGCAGTACTTC
few	TRBV5-6	TRBJ2-2	.	CASSFAQVNTGELFF	TGTGCCAGCAGCTTCGCACAAGTGAACACCGGGGAGCTGTTTTTT
.	TRBV9	TRBJ1-5	.	CASSVGQNQPQHF	TGTGCCAGCAGCGTAGGTCAGAATCAGCCCCAGCATTTT
.	TRBV4-1	TRBJ2-7	.	CASSQDGGSSPRGEQYF	TGCGCCAGCAGCCAAGATGGGGGATCCAGCCCAAGGGGTGAGCAGTACTTC
.	TRBV5-1	TRBJ1-5	.	CASSTPQSNQPQHF	TGCGCCAGCAGCACGCCCCAGAGCAATCAGCCCCAGCATTTT
.	TRBV11-3	TRBJ2-5	TRBD2	CASSFGGYQETQYF	TGTGCCAGCAGCTTCGGGGGGTATCAAGAGACCCAGTACTTC